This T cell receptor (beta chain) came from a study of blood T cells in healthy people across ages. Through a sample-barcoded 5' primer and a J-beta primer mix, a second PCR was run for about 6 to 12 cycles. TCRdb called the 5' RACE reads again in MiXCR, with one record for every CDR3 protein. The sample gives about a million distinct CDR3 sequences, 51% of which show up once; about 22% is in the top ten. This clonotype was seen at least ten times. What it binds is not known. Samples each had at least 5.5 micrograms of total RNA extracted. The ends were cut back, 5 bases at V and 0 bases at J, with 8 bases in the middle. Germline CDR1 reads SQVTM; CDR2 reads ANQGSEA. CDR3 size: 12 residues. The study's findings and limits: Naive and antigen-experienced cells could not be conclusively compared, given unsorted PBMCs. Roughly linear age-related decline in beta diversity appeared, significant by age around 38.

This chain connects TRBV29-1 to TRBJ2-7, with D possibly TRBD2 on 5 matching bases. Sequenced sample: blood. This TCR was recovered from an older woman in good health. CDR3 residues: CSVSGGSYEQYF. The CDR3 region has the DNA TGCAGCGTTAGCGGCGGCTCCTACGAGCAGTACTTC.